Reported below is one T cell receptor (beta chain). This clone was counted a single time. Its antigen specificity is not known. Base-call qualities are not available, and no considerably larger clone is one nucleotide away. The data belong to a study of graft-versus-host responses after intestinal transplantation (dated by TCRdb to the early 2020s). Broadly, across the study: The transplants that recipients got were multivisceral, liver-intestinal, or isolated intestinal. To identify alloreactive clones, pre-transplant mixed lymphocyte reaction products were sequenced and compared with unstimulated pre-transplant donor and recipient T cells. After intestinal transplantation, graft-versus-host and host-versus-graft alloreactive T cell clones were followed in the graft, circulation and bone marrow using bulk TCR-beta CDR3 sequencing. A peak of at least 4% donor T cells among recipient peripheral blood mononuclear cells was the definition used for donor T cell macrochimerism. Instead of going to the commercial service, samples from three later patients were sequenced in-house on an Illumina MiSeq and processed with MiXCR. The cohort enrolled fewer than 25 intestinal transplant recipients including one retransplant, and a few patients lacking pretransplant specimens were excluded. Anti-thymocyte globulin induction was given to all recipients, followed by maintenance tacrolimus and steroids for two to three years.

Per the publication, the time point label means: cells obtained before transplantation from donor or recipient. CD3+CD4+ and CD3+CD8+ populations were FACS-sorted from unstimulated pre-transplant donor and recipient cells taken from spleen or lymph nodes. CDR1 and CDR2, per the germline V gene, are SQVTM and ANQGSEA. The germline V and J ends show losses of 1 base and 2 bases respectively, and no gene match explains 17 bases of the junction. The CDR3 measures 19 amino acids from cysteine to phenylalanine. Solely the CDR3 DNA is kept, with 57 bases framed from the first base. Libraries were made using the immunoSEQ multiplex PCR assay. For most patients, genomic DNA was isolated using the Qiagen DNeasy Blood and Tissue Kit and was shipped frozen to Adaptive Biotechnologies for TCR sequencing. High-throughput TCR-beta CDR3 sequencing of genomic DNA from most patients was performed by Adaptive Biotechnologies. Per the source publication's procedure: TCR sequencing data were retrieved from Adaptive's ImmunoSEQ software for 15 to 20 patients, whereas three other patients were processed with MiXCR and VDJtools. To correct CD4 versus CD8 sorting errors, any sequence found in both subsets at a frequency ratio below 5:1 was removed. CDR3 nucleotide sequences shared between donor and recipient were removed because the origin of such sequences could not be assigned. To count as alloreactive, a clone needed at least 2-fold expansion over unstimulated cells and a minimum CFSE-low frequency of 0.002% (template counts) or 0.001% (read counts). A clone was considered mappable if detected in the sequenced pre-transplant spleen, lymph node, or MLR CFSE-low populations of the donor or recipient. Cumulative frequency of alloreactive clones was calculated as a percentage of all sequences weighted by copy number. TCRdb took over this immuneACCESS table, retaining in-frame rearrangements with V and J assigned. Such tables are incomplete; in checked studies, under half of the missing clones stem from an unresolved V gene, and the remainder is unexplained. That table gives V, J and clone size, and the DNA gave D and trimming. The sample yields about 90,000 clones; approximately 92% were counted once. 1.1% of the sample goes to the ten largest clones.

General conclusions and limits of the study: GvH clones were detected in recipient bone marrow, and some appeared earlier in ileal mucosa or blood, consistent with an intestinal mucosal origin. The conclusions were limited by the relatively low number and heterogeneity of the intestinal transplant patients. High GvH to HvG T cell clonal ratios were observed in the allografts of patients with donor T cell macrochimerism. Early after transplant, peak levels of circulating GvH clones were associated with declines in HvG clones.

The rearranged segments are TRBV29-1 and TRBJ2-3; 8 central bases correspond to TRBD1. The TCR sequence derives from a human donor who was the organ donor for an intestinal transplant. The specimen comprised unstimulated CD8+ T cells sorted from spleen or lymph node cells, sampled before transplant. In nucleotide form, the sequence is TGCAGCGTTGAAGTCATAGGACAGGGATGGTTTCGAACCACAGATACGCAGTATTTT. Translation gives CSVEVIGQGWFRTTDTQYF.